Below, one T cell receptor (beta chain) is given with its context. Its antigen is not known. This entry is derived from a study of T cell repertoires in cytomegalovirus infection. As for the study in general: CMV epitopes in the study were HLA-C-restricted (recently identified) and HLA-B-restricted (well studied). The public TCR beta signatures pointed to both CMV infection and matching HLA type.

Each CDR3 protein is one row after TCRdb ran MiXCR on the reads. The data show hundreds of thousands of distinct CDR3 sequences, under 35% seen once. Trimming took 2 bases from V and 6 from J, leaving 5 bases between them. CDR3 length: 11 residues. Study outcomes and limitations: CMV-specific TCR beta clonotypes restricted by HLA-C dominated the ex vivo response.

The chain combines TRBV12-3 or TRBV12-4 with TRBJ2-7; D is uncertain. Here the sequenced sample was cultured PBMCs, taken from culture after CMV antigen stimulation. The clonotype comes from a human donor in good health (CMV status not recorded). Some clones in this sample may be carry-over from other donors' samples. The chain's CDR3 is CASSLTAEQYF. In nucleotides, the CDR3 is TGTGCCAGCAGTTTAACAGCCGAGCAGTACTTC.